Each of the 26 T cell receptor beta chains below was sequenced from the same sample in a study of memory CD8 T cells in hepatitis C reinfection (dated by TCRdb to the late 2010s). The library came from the immunoSEQ multiplex PCR assay. As stored in TCRdb, this immuneACCESS dataset retains in-frame rearrangements with V and J assigned. A fraction of the clones does not appear; measured against another copy, unresolved V genes explain less than half of the discrepancy, and the remainder lacks a known reason. The sample has thousands of clones on record, around 90% of them singletons. Under 25% of the sample is taken by the ten largest. This specimen's time point label, interpreted: peak reinfection, 3 to 8 weeks after reinfection detection. Sorted cells were sequenced directly ex vivo, with no in vitro expansion before TCR sequencing. The sample comprised naive CD8+ T cells sorted from blood. The cell subset or site label for this specimen denotes: total naive CD8+CD45RO- T cells. The receptors come from a man in his fifties with hepatitis C virus infection.

V and J are TRBV27 and TRBJ2-7; D gene uncertain. The V and J ends lost 4 bases and 5 bases respectively, with 9 bases between them. Germline CDR1 reads MNHEY; CDR2 reads SMNVEV (reference sequence). This CDR3 has 12 residues. In DNA form, the CDR3 reads TGTGCCAGCAGTTCCGACTTCCACGAGCAGTACTTC. This sequence encodes CASSSDFHEQYF.

This clone appeared a single time. The rearrangement joins TRBV19 to TRBJ1-5, with D perhaps matching TRBD1 (5 bases). V lost 2 bases and J lost 3, with 8 bases in between. The CDR3 is 14 amino acids. Germline values: CDR1 LNHDA, CDR2 SQIVND (reference sequence). For the CDR3, the DNA is TGTGCCAGTAGTATATGGGGGGTCAATCAGCCCCAGCATTTT. Translating gives CASSIWGVNQPQHF.

The rearrangement uses TRBV30 and TRBJ2-5; D not resolved. With the DNA end fitting TRBJ2-7 better, the J assignment may be wrong. Germline CDR1 is GTSNPN and CDR2 is SVGIG (reference sequence). This CDR3 comprises 12 residues. The CDR3 sequence: CAWSVPQLEQYF. CDR3 DNA: TGTGCCTGGAGTGTACCACAGCTCGAGCAGTACTTC.

The chain has TRBV7-8 and TRBJ2-3, with D maybe TRBD2 (6 bases). V was shortened by 0 bases and J by 4 bases, with 20 bases between the two germline ends. Germline assignment: CDR1 SGHVS and CDR2 FQNEAQ. The CDR3 sequence is 18 residues long. In DNA, the CDR3 is TGTGCCAGCAGCTTAGCGCCGGCCGGGGGTGTAAGGGCAGATACGCAGTATTTT. Translating gives CASSLAPAGGVRADTQYF.

This chain uses TRBV30 with TRBJ2-1; TRBD2 aligns across 7 bases. V was pared by 0 bases and J by 0 bases, with 2 bases of the junction left unmatched. The CDR3 contains 15 residues. Germline lookup yields CDR1 GTSNPN and CDR2 SVGIG (reference sequence). Here the CDR3 DNA reads TGTGCCTGGAGTGTGGGGACTACCTCCTACAATGAGCAGTTCTTC. The encoded protein is CAWSVGTTSYNEQFF.

The V call is TRBV28, the J call TRBJ2-7; 10 bases align to TRBD1. CDR3 size: 15 residues. CDR1 MDHEN and CDR2 SYDVKM come from the germline V gene. The V segment lost 7 bases and the J segment 4 bases; nucleotides outside the gene matches: 10. The CDR3 sequence: CASTHPGTGEYEQYF. CDR3 DNA: TGTGCCAGCACCCACCCCGGGACAGGGGAATACGAGCAGTACTTC. Based on the CDR3 plus reference TRBV28 and TRBJ2-7, the full variable domain is DVKVTQSSRYLVKRTGEKVFLECVQDMDHENMFWYRQDPGLGLRLIYFSYDVKMKEKGDIPEGYSVSREKKERFSLILESASTNQTSMYLCASTHPGTGEYEQYFGPGTRLTVT.

This clone was counted only a few times. This chain links TRBV5-4 with TRBJ2-1; 9 nucleotides match TRBD1. Trimming removed 9 bases from V and 8 bases from J; junction bases left unmatched: 15. Looked up from germline, CDR1 is SGHNT and CDR2 is YYREEE (reference sequence). The CDR3 totals 15 residues. The CDR3 DNA follows: TGTGCCACGCGGGTCGGGACAGGGTTGTCGGATGAGCAGTTCTTC. It specifies CATRVGTGLSDEQFF.

The chain carries TRBV27 and TRBJ1-1, with 8 bases identical to TRBD1. Germline values: CDR1 MNHEY, CDR2 SMNVEV (reference sequence). This CDR3 region has 14 residues. J was trimmed by 7 bases and V by 8 bases; bases with no gene match: 12. CDR3 region: CASLDQGAWGEAFF. The CDR3 DNA reads TGTGCCAGCTTAGACCAGGGGGCGTGGGGTGAAGCTTTCTTT.

The chain has TRBV18 and TRBJ2-5; 8 bases match TRBD1. V trimming: 6 bases; J trimming: 11 bases; junction bases outside the gene matches: 14. There are 14 residues in the CDR3. Germline values: CDR1 KGHSH, CDR2 LQKENI. The CDR3 nucleotides are TGTGCCAGCTCCCTTGGGACAGGCATGGGGGAGCAGTACTTC. The encoded protein is CASSLGTGMGEQYF.

V usage is TRBV9 and J usage is TRBJ2-7, with D perhaps TRBD2 (5 bases). Germline loops: CDR1 SGDLS, CDR2 YYNGEE. Trimming removed 3 bases at V and 5 bases at J, with 12 bases between. CDR3 size: 13 residues. This chain's CDR3 is CASSARGSDEQYF. The CDR3 nucleotides are TGTGCCAGCAGCGCAAGAGGGAGCGACGAGCAGTACTTC.

The CDR3 protein is CASSLEGGNTEAFF. The CDR3 nucleotides are TGTGCCAGCAGCTTAGAAGGCGGGAACACTGAAGCTTTCTTT. The chain joins TRBV13 to TRBJ1-1; no reliable D call. Trimming removed 1 base from V and 1 base from J, with 7 bases in between. Germline loops: CDR1 PRHDT, CDR2 FYEKMQ (reference sequence). This CDR3 region has 14 residues.

The rearrangement uses TRBV2 and TRBJ2-1; TRBD1 aligns across 7 bases. The ends lost 8 bases at V and 7 bases at J; junction bases unmatched: 8. The CDR3 extends over 13 amino acids. Germline CDR1 reads SNHLY; CDR2 reads FYNNEI. In nucleotides, the CDR3 is TGTGCCAGCGATACGACAGGGTTGAATGAGCAGTTCTTC. Translated, it gives CASDTTGLNEQFF.

This chain links TRBV6-5 with TRBJ1-2, with 8 nucleotides matching TRBD1. CDR3 length equals 13 residues. V lost 5 bases and J lost 7; bases outside the gene matches: 6. Germline-derived CDR1 and CDR2 are MNHEY and SVGAGI. The CDR3 nucleotides are TGTGCCAGCAGTCAGGGGGCGTATGCTGGCTACACCTTC. Translation: CASSQGAYAGYTF.

The chain combines TRBV4-3 with TRBJ2-7, with 12 positions matching TRBD2. Germline CDR1 and CDR2: LGHNA and YSLEER. CDR3 size: 19 residues. V dropped 0 bases and J dropped 0; count of bases not matched to a gene: 9. CDR3: CASSQDRGMTSGSSYEQYF. The CDR3 DNA sequence: TGCGCCAGCAGCCAAGATCGAGGGATGACTAGCGGGAGCTCCTACGAGCAGTACTTC.

V usage is TRBV27 and J usage is TRBJ2-6; no firm D call. The CDR3 is made up of 17 amino acids. Trimming took 5 bases from V and 2 from J, leaving 16 bases between them. CDR1 and CDR2 from the germline V gene are MNHEY and SMNVEV (reference sequence). CDR3 sequence: CASSPHSRVAGANVLTF. In DNA, the CDR3 is TGTGCCAGCAGTCCTCACTCTAGAGTAGCTGGGGCCAACGTCCTGACTTTC. The whole variable domain, filled in from reference TRBV27 and TRBJ2-6, reads EAQVTQNPRYLITVTGKKLTVTCSQNMNHEYMSWYRQDPGLGLRQIYYSMNVEVTDKGDVPEGYKVSRKEKRNFPLILESPSPNQTSLYFCASSPHSRVAGANVLTFGAGSRLTVL.

The DNA for the CDR3 is TGTGCCAGCAGCGGGGAGGGGACAGGGGAAGCCTACGAGCAGTACTTC. Amino acid sequence: CASSGEGTGEAYEQYF. The chain joins TRBV7-8 to TRBJ2-7; TRBD1 aligns across 10 bases. Germline CDR1 SGHVS, CDR2 FQNEAQ. V lost 5 bases and J lost 2; bases outside the gene matches: 9. CDR3 length: 16 residues.

This chain connects TRBV30 to TRBJ1-1; weak D call: TRBD1 (5 bases). Germline V CDR1 and CDR2: GTSNPN, SVGIG (reference sequence). The CDR3 spans 14 residues. V shed 0 bases and J shed 5 bases, with 13 bases lying between them. The CDR3 here is CAWSVGGEGTEAFF. CDR3 nucleotides: TGTGCCTGGAGTGTCGGGGGAGAGGGAACTGAAGCTTTCTTT. Full variable domain (missing parts from reference TRBV30 and TRBJ1-1): SQTIHQWPATLVQPVGSPLSLECTVEGTSNPNLYWYRQAAGRGLQLLFYSVGIGQISSEVPQNLSASRPQDRQFILSSKKLLLSDSGFYLCAWSVGGEGTEAFFGQGTRLTVV.

The V and J genes are TRBV28 and TRBJ1-3; D is unclear. Germline V gene lookup returns CDR1 MDHEN and CDR2 SYDVKM. This CDR3 has 15 residues. V lost 2 bases to trimming and J lost 0 bases, with 8 bases between them. CDR3: CASSLGQFSGNTIYF. For the CDR3, the DNA is TGTGCCAGCAGTTTAGGTCAGTTCTCTGGAAACACCATATATTTT.

V usage is TRBV10-2 and J usage is TRBJ1-2; D is possibly TRBD1 (5 bases). CDR1 and CDR2 (germline): WSHSY, SAAADI. CDR3 size: 12 residues. Between the trimmed V and J ends, which lost 2 bases and 5 bases, there was a span of 6 bases. The CDR3 sequence is CASSEAGYGYTF. The DNA for the CDR3 is TGCGCCAGCAGTGAGGCAGGGTATGGCTACACCTTC.

CDR3 amino acids: CASRLTGIGGYEQYF. The CDR3 DNA reads as TGTGCCAGCAGGCTGACAGGGATTGGGGGGTACGAGCAGTACTTC. This chain joins TRBV27 and TRBJ2-7, with D maybe TRBD1 (7 bases). The V end was cut by 6 bases, the J end by 4 bases, with 19 bases between. There are 15 residues in the CDR3. Germline V gives CDR1 MNHEY, CDR2 SMNVEV (reference sequence).

The chain uses TRBV11-2 and TRBJ2-5; the D gene is possibly TRBD2 (5 bases). The V and J ends lost 1 base and 2 bases respectively, with 11 bases between them. CDR3 size: 15 residues. Per the germline V gene, CDR1 is SGHAT and CDR2 is FQNNGV. CDR3 DNA sequence: TGTGCCAGCAGCTTAGTGTTGAGGGCACAAGAGACCCAGTACTTC. Translation gives CASSLVLRAQETQYF. Variable domain in full (rest from reference TRBV11-2 and TRBJ2-5): EAGVAQSPRYKIIEKRQSVAFWCNPISGHATLYWYQQILGQGPKLLIQFQNNGVVDDSQLPKDRFSAERLKGVDSTLKIQPAKLEDSAVYLCASSLVLRAQETQYFGPGTRLLVL.

The chain recombines TRBV5-4 with TRBJ2-1; TRBD1 agrees at 9 bases. Germline-derived CDR1 and CDR2 are SGHNT and YYREEE (reference sequence). The CDR3 extends over 16 amino acids. The J segment lost 2 bases and the V segment lost 4 bases, leaving 7 bases of the junction unmatched. DNA of the CDR3: TGTGCCAGCAGCCCACCGGACAGGGGTCCCTACAATGAGCAGTTCTTC. Translated: CASSPPDRGPYNEQFF.

The rearrangement links TRBV19 to TRBJ2-2; 10 nucleotides agree with TRBD2. V trimming: 2 bases; J trimming: 8 bases; junction bases outside the gene matches: 17. Germline-derived CDR1 and CDR2 are LNHDA and SQIVND (reference sequence). The CDR3 has 19 residues. In nucleotides, the CDR3 is TGTGCCAGTAGTATACAGCTAGCGGGAGCAGGTTATTGGGCGGGGGAGCTGTTTTTT. Protein product: CASSIQLAGAGYWAGELFF.

The chain is built from TRBV4-3 and TRBJ1-5; D unresolved. From germline, CDR1 is LGHNA and CDR2 YSLEER. Between the trimmed V and J ends, which lost 0 bases and 9 bases, there was a span of 12 bases. The CDR3 totals 14 residues. The CDR3 is CASSQDPGSVPQHF. DNA of the CDR3: TGCGCCAGCAGCCAAGATCCGGGTTCGGTGCCCCAGCATTTT.

In nucleotides, the CDR3 is TGTGCCAGCAGTTTGACTGGGACAGCCACTGAAGCTTTCTTT. It is translated as CASSLTGTATEAFF. This chain joins TRBV28 and TRBJ1-1, with 7 bases that match TRBD1. Germline CDR1 MDHEN, CDR2 SYDVKM. V lost 3 bases to trimming and J lost 4 bases; unmatched junction nucleotides: 5. The CDR3 is made up of 14 amino acids. The full variable domain, its missing parts supplied by reference TRBV28 and TRBJ1-1, is DVKVTQSSRYLVKRTGEKVFLECVQDMDHENMFWYRQDPGLGLRLIYFSYDVKMKEKGDIPEGYSVSREKKERFSLILESASTNQTSMYLCASSLTGTATEAFFGQGTRLTVV.

This clone was detected once. V is TRBV5-4 and J is TRBJ2-1; D possibly corresponds to TRBD2 (6 bases). V was trimmed by 1 base and J by 5 bases, leaving 16 bases between them. Germline V lookup: CDR1 SGHNT, CDR2 YYREEE (reference sequence). This CDR3 is built from 16 residues. In nucleotides, the CDR3 is TGTGCCAGCAGCTTGACTGGGGGGACCCCACACAATGAGCAGTTCTTC. Residues: CASSLTGGTPHNEQFF.